The 19 T cell receptor beta chains below all came from one sample that was sequenced in a study of siplizumab effects on memory and regulatory T cells. The protocol was immunoSEQ multiplex PCR, while the TCRdb copy is restricted to in-frame clones and leaves out a portion. The table includes over 100,000 clones, roughly 90% detected once. The sequenced sample consisted of CD4+ T cells sorted from blood. Source of these receptors: a human donor in good health.

CDR3: CASSPRGQAGSNEQFF. The CDR3, as DNA: TGCGCCAGCAGCCCTCGCGGGCAGGCAGGGAGCAATGAGCAGTTCTTC. The chain employs TRBV4-1 and TRBJ2-1, with D tentatively TRBD1 or TRBD2 (5 bases each). The length of the CDR3 is 16 residues. Germline V gene sequence: CDR1 MGHRA, CDR2 YSYEKL. Trimming stripped 4 bases from V and 6 bases from J, with 19 bases between.

This clone was seen a handful of times. The CDR3 nucleotides read TGTGCCAGCAGTCCCCGGGAAAGGAGCACAGATACGCAGTATTTT. Translated: CASSPRERSTDTQYF. The chain joins TRBV6-5 to TRBJ2-3; a weak D match, TRBD2 (5 bases). The V end lost 5 bases, the J end lost 0 bases, and 12 bases lay between the germline ends. Per germline, CDR1 MNHEY and CDR2 SVGAGI. The CDR3 covers 15 residues.

The V and J genes are TRBV11-2 and TRBJ2-1; maybe TRBD2 (5 bases). V was cut by 6 bases and J by 7 bases, with 10 bases left in between. Germline CDR1 SGHAT, CDR2 FQNNGV. The CDR3 spans 12 residues. CDR3 amino acids: CASRRTGNEQFF. CDR3 coding DNA: TGTGCCAGCAGACGGACGGGGAATGAGCAGTTCTTC. Full variable domain (outside the CDR3, taken from reference TRBV11-2 and TRBJ2-1): EAGVAQSPRYKIIEKRQSVAFWCNPISGHATLYWYQQILGQGPKLLIQFQNNGVVDDSQLPKDRFSAERLKGVDSTLKIQPAKLEDSAVYLCASRRTGNEQFFGPGTRLTVL.

The chain carries TRBV14 and TRBJ2-2; 11 bases fit TRBD1. The CDR3 contains 17 residues. J was trimmed by 4 bases and V by 4 bases; bases with no gene match: 8. Per germline, CDR1 SGHDN and CDR2 FVKESK. CDR3 in amino acids: CASSPLPGQGGTGELFF. The CDR3 DNA reads TGTGCCAGCAGCCCCCTTCCGGGACAGGGGGGCACCGGGGAGCTGTTTTTT.

The chain links TRBV18 to TRBJ1-1, with unresolved D. V lost 1 base and J lost 7, with 13 bases in between. The CDR3 loop spans 14 amino acids. Germline V lookup: CDR1 KGHSH, CDR2 LQKENI. CDR3 bases: TGTGCCAGCTCACCACGTAGGGCCTCAAGTGAAGCTTTCTTT. Its protein product is CASSPRRASSEAFF.

This rearrangement joins TRBV15 to TRBJ1-1; D is undetermined. This CDR3 comprises 16 residues. The V end was cut by 0 bases, the J end by 1 base, with 12 bases between. Germline V CDR1 and CDR2: LNHNV, YYDKDF (reference sequence). The CDR3 is CATSRDAAFGNTEAFF. DNA for the CDR3: TGTGCCACCAGCAGAGATGCTGCCTTTGGGAACACTGAAGCTTTCTTT.

This chain uses TRBV5-1 with TRBJ1-1; 10 nucleotides align to TRBD1. The CDR3 has 14 amino acids. The germline gives CDR1 SGHRS, CDR2 YFSETQ. V was clipped by 3 bases and J by 5 bases; unmatched bases: 4. The chain's CDR3 is CASSSGQGKTEAFF. As DNA, the CDR3 is TGCGCCAGCAGCTCGGGACAGGGGAAAACTGAAGCTTTCTTT. Looking up the rest from reference TRBV5-1 and TRBJ1-1 gives the full variable domain: KAGVTQTPRYLIKTRGQQVTLSCSPISGHRSVSWYQQTPGQGLQFLFEYFSETQRNKGNFPGRFSGRQFSNSRSEMNVSTLELGDSALYLCASSSGQGKTEAFFGQGTRLTVV.

This chain joins TRBV27 and TRBJ1-5; 8 nucleotides agree with TRBD1. CDR1 MNHEY and CDR2 SMNVEV come from the germline V gene (reference sequence). V trimming: 2 bases; J trimming: 3 bases; junction bases outside the gene matches: 12. This CDR3 is 18 amino acids long. The CDR3 is CASSLIGQGRGNNQPQHF. CDR3 sequence (DNA): TGTGCCAGCAGTTTAATAGGACAGGGAAGAGGGAACAATCAGCCCCAGCATTTT.

This sequence joins TRBV19 and TRBJ1-3, with 10 bases matching TRBD1. V shed 4 bases, J shed 0 bases, and the junction held 15 bases outside the gene matches. This CDR3 has 20 residues. Germline V gene lookup returns CDR1 LNHDA and CDR2 SQIVND (reference sequence). The CDR3 loop reads CASSKGQGSNLAFSGNTIYF. CDR3 bases: TGTGCCAGTAGTAAGGGACAGGGGTCAAATTTGGCCTTCTCTGGAAACACCATATATTTT.

The CDR3 DNA reads TGTGCCAGTTTGGAAGGGGGGGTACTGGATACGCAGTATTTT. As protein: CASLEGGVLDTQYF. The rearrangement joins TRBV28 to TRBJ2-3, with D perhaps TRBD2 (7 bases). V gave up 9 bases and J gave up 6 bases, with 19 bases separating them. CDR3 size: 14 residues. The germline V gene encodes CDR1 MDHEN and CDR2 SYDVKM.

The chain employs TRBV11-2 and TRBJ2-5; D ambiguous. Trimming left V 5 bases short and J 5 bases short, with 9 bases between. The CDR3 is made up of 12 amino acids. Germline CDR1 is SGHAT and CDR2 is FQNNGV. CDR3 amino acids: CASSELRETQYF. The CDR3 DNA is TGTGCCAGCAGCGAACTCCGGGAGACCCAGTACTTC.

The chain has TRBV14 and TRBJ2-5; 12 bases line up with TRBD2. The J call may be faulty, since TRBJ2-7 better matches the DNA end. The germline V gene encodes CDR1 SGHDN and CDR2 FVKESK. The CDR3 runs 14 residues. CDR3 nucleotides: TGTGCCAGCAGTCGGACTAGCGGGACAACCGAGCAGTACTTC. This gives the protein CASSRTSGTTEQYF.

The gene calls are TRBV18 and TRBJ1-1; D might be TRBD1 (6 bases). V was trimmed by 5 bases and J by 5 bases, leaving 18 bases between them. CDR1 and CDR2 (germline): KGHSH, LQKENI. The length of the CDR3 is 15 residues. CDR3 sequence reads: CASSRGEGLRTEAFF. The CDR3 coding sequence is TGTGCCAGCTCAAGGGGGGAGGGATTGAGGACTGAAGCTTTCTTT.

The chain has TRBV15 and TRBJ1-3; unclear D gene. This CDR3 has 13 residues. Germline loops: CDR1 LNHNV, CDR2 YYDKDF (reference sequence). V shed 8 bases and J shed 0 bases, with 8 bases lying between them. CDR3 coding DNA: TGTGCCACCGGGCACGGCTCTGGAAACACCATATATTTT. Translated, it gives CATGHGSGNTIYF. Complete variable domain (other parts from reference TRBV15 and TRBJ1-3): DAMVIQNPRYQVTQFGKPVTLSCSQTLNHNVMYWYQQKSSQAPKLLFHYYDKDFNNEADTPDNFQSRRPNTSFCFLDIRSPGLGDTAMYLCATGHGSGNTIYFGEGSWLTVV.

The chain is built from TRBV7-3 and TRBJ2-2, with 7 bases matching TRBD2. Germline V gene lookup returns CDR1 SGHTA and CDR2 FQGTGA. The CDR3 length is 16 residues. J was trimmed by 4 bases and V by 3 bases; bases with no gene match: 8. As DNA, the CDR3 is TGTGCCAGCAGCTTCCAGAGCGGGACGAGCACCGGGGAGCTGTTTTTT. Translation gives CASSFQSGTSTGELFF.

This clone is a singleton in its sample. The rearrangement joins TRBV28 to TRBJ1-5; D may be TRBD1 (5 bases). CDR1 and CDR2 (germline): MDHEN, SYDVKM. V was trimmed by 4 bases and J by 1 base, leaving 11 bases between them. This CDR3 has 15 residues. CDR3: CASSSPGPSNQPQHF. The CDR3 nucleotides are TGTGCCAGCAGTTCCCCGGGACCAAGCAATCAGCCCCAGCATTTT.

This rearrangement joins TRBV19 to TRBJ2-3; D assignment may be TRBD1 or TRBD2 (5 bases each). Trimming took 4 bases from V and 2 from J, leaving 16 bases between them. The CDR3 is 16 residues long. CDR1 and CDR2 (germline): LNHDA, SQIVND (reference sequence). The CDR3 spells CASSTPPGTDTDTQYF. The CDR3 nucleotides are TGTGCCAGTAGTACCCCCCCTGGGACGGACACAGATACGCAGTATTTT.

The rearrangement links TRBV19 to TRBJ1-1; TRBD1 matches at 7 bases. The CDR3 spans 16 residues. Trimming took 4 bases from V and 0 from J; bases not matched to a gene: 8. In germline, CDR1 is LNHDA, CDR2 SQIVND (reference sequence). The DNA of the CDR3 is TGTGCCAGTAGTAGAGAGATGACAGGGATGAACACTGAAGCTTTCTTT. Its protein product is CASSREMTGMNTEAFF.

The CDR3 protein is CASSQGFRPYTEAFF. The CDR3 DNA sequence: TGCGCCAGCAGCCAAGGATTCAGACCTTACACTGAAGCTTTCTTT. V usage is TRBV4-1 and J usage is TRBJ1-1, with no clear D. The CDR3 extends over 15 amino acids. Germline CDR1 MGHRA, CDR2 YSYEKL. V dropped 1 base and J dropped 3 bases, with 12 bases sitting between them.